This T cell receptor (beta chain) originates from a study of shared clonotypes between healthy human individuals. Study results and caveats: Clonotype sharing among donors was thought likely to change with sequencing depth.

At deep level, the assay was performed. Assay used: immunoSEQ multiplex PCR; TCRdb lists only in-frame clones, some missing. Of roughly 640,000 clones listed, about 74% are singletons. Looked up from germline, CDR1 is MNHNY and CDR2 is SVGAGI (reference sequence). This CDR3 spans 16 amino acids. V dropped 0 bases and J dropped 5; count of bases not matched to a gene: 5. This clone was seen more than once but under ten times. Its antigen is still unknown. All donors qualified as healthy HIV-negative adults and had experienced no recent acute infections or vaccinations. Sequencing was carried out using memory CD4+ T cells sorted from blood. Subset reported: CD45RA-negative fraction. This clonotype originated in a woman between 25 and 40 years old in good health. V is TRBV6-6 and J is TRBJ2-2, with 8 positions matching TRBD1. CDR3 nucleotide sequence: TGTGCCAGCAGTTACTCGACCAGGGGGCAAACCGGGGAGCTGTTTTTT. Its protein product is CASSYSTRGQTGELFF.